These T cell receptor beta chains were read from a single sample in a study of T cell changes during pregnancy in multiple sclerosis. Clones were sequenced by immunoSEQ multiplex PCR, and TCRdb holds only the in-frame ones, with some missing. Here the sample spans just over 90,000 clones, around 92% being singletons. The sequencing here drew on peripheral blood, taken after pregnancy. The receptor source for this set is a female donor in good health, enrolled as a control in a pregnancy study. CDR3s include the opening cysteine and the closing phenylalanine or tryptophan. Each record gives: CDR3 protein, CDR3 DNA, D gene, clone size, V gene, CDR3 length, J gene. The D gene is left open where the match is weak. For some rows the clone size is stated as once, few or many, or as a class when expanded; others skip it.

CASSRGQGGTGANVLTF,TGTGCCAGTAGTAGGGGACAGGGGGGTACTGGGGCCAACGTCCTGACTTTC,TRBD1,.,TRBV19,17,TRBJ2-6
CASSTPGQDTEAFF,TGTGCCAGTAGTACTCCGGGACAGGACACTGAAGCTTTCTTT,TRBD1,.,TRBV19,14,TRBJ1-1
CASSPPTTLQGGTDTQYF,TGTGCCAGCTCACCACCGACGACTCTCCAAGGGGGCACAGATACGCAGTATTTT,.,once,TRBV18,18,TRBJ2-3
CATSKEASYEQYF,TGTGCCACCAGCAAGGAGGCCTCCTACGAGCAGTACTTC,.,.,TRBV15,13,TRBJ2-7
CASSRTSGDGDTQYF,TGTGCCAGCAGCCGGACTAGCGGAGACGGGGATACGCAGTATTTT,TRBD2,.,TRBV7-2,15,TRBJ2-3
CASSPRDSAYEQYF,TGTGCCAGCAGCCCTCGGGACAGCGCCTACGAGCAGTACTTC,TRBD1,.,TRBV7-9,14,TRBJ2-7
CASSYQAGGSYEQYF,TGTGCCAGCAGTTATCAGGCGGGGGGCTCCTACGAGCAGTACTTC,TRBD2,.,TRBV6-5,15,TRBJ2-7
CASSGTANTEAFF,TGTGCCAGCAGTGGGACAGCTAACACTGAAGCTTTCTTT,TRBD1,.,TRBV6-5,13,TRBJ1-1
CATSGAGTGNLGDGYTF,TGTGCCACCAGCGGGGCCGGGACAGGGAACTTAGGGGATGGCTACACCTTC,TRBD1,.,TRBV15,17,TRBJ1-2
CASSLEGRTGNQPQHF,TGTGCCAGCAGCTTAGAGGGGAGGACTGGCAATCAGCCCCAGCATTTT,.,.,TRBV7-8,16,TRBJ1-5
CASSYGVVEKLFF,TGTGCCAGCAGTTACGGAGTAGTCGAAAAACTGTTTTTT,.,.,TRBV6-5,13,TRBJ1-4
CASSSGYGYTF,TGCGCCAGCAGCTCGGGCTATGGCTACACCTTC,.,.,TRBV5-1,11,TRBJ1-2
CATKGRGWDEQYF,TGTGCAACCAAAGGAAGGGGTTGGGACGAGCAGTACTTC,.,.,TRBV6-5,13,TRBJ2-7
CASSQRTTEKLFF,TGTGCCAGCAGTCAAAGGACAACTGAAAAACTGTTTTTT,.,once,TRBV6-5,13,TRBJ1-4
CASSLLYNEQFF,TGTGCCAGCAGCTTGTTATACAATGAGCAGTTCTTC,.,.,TRBV7-2,12,TRBJ2-1
CASSPYFSGAANYGYTF,TGTGCCAGTAGTCCCTACTTCTCAGGGGCTGCTAACTATGGCTACACCTTC,.,.,TRBV19,17,TRBJ1-2
CASSDALLAGSYEQYF,TGTGCCAGCAGTGATGCCCTCTTAGCGGGGTCCTACGAGCAGTACTTC,TRBD2,.,TRBV2,16,TRBJ2-7
CASSSSGIEYF,TGTGCCAGCAGCTCCAGCGGGATCGAGTACTTC,TRBD2,.,TRBV27,11,TRBJ2-5
CASSLTSGLSNEQFF,TGTGCCAGCAGCTTAACCAGCGGACTATCGAATGAGCAGTTCTTC,.,.,TRBV7-8,15,TRBJ2-1
CASSRGRLNQPQHF,TGTGCCAGCAGTAGGGGAAGATTGAATCAGCCCCAGCATTTT,.,.,TRBV6-5,14,TRBJ1-5
CASSFSSSYEQYF,TGTGCCAGCAGCTTTTCTAGCTCCTACGAGCAGTACTTC,.,.,TRBV4-2,13,TRBJ2-7
CSVGDGSSGNTIYF,TGCAGCGTTGGAGACGGGAGCTCTGGAAACACCATATATTTT,.,.,TRBV29-1,14,TRBJ1-3
CASSSLTGNGYTF,TGTGCCAGCAGTTCCTTGACAGGGAATGGCTACACCTTC,TRBD1,.,TRBV28,13,TRBJ1-2
CASSPEVGYTDTQYF,TGTGCCAGCTCACCAGAGGTTGGCTACACAGATACGCAGTATTTT,.,.,TRBV18,15,TRBJ2-3
CASSQDWAGHTEAFF,TGCGCCAGCAGCCAAGATTGGGCAGGTCACACTGAAGCTTTCTTT,.,.,TRBV4-3,15,TRBJ1-1
CASRRMSSYEQYF,TGTGCCAGCAGGCGGATGAGCTCCTACGAGCAGTACTTC,.,.,TRBV27,13,TRBJ2-7
CASSRGGYGYTF,TGTGCCAGTAGTCGGGGAGGCTATGGCTACACCTTC,.,.,TRBV19,12,TRBJ1-2
CASSVRRDINYGYTF,TGTGCCAGCAGTGTTCGCCGAGACATTAACTATGGCTACACCTTC,.,.,TRBV6-1,15,TRBJ1-2
CASSIGRSDYEQYF,TGTGCCAGTAGTATAGGCCGATCAGACTACGAGCAGTACTTC,.,.,TRBV19,14,TRBJ2-7
CASSSGSGANVLTF,TGTGCCAGCAGCTCGGGATCTGGGGCCAACGTCCTGACTTTC,.,.,TRBV13,14,TRBJ2-6
CASSLSTMRLNTEAFF,TGTGCCAGCAGCTTATCTACGATGAGGCTGAACACTGAAGCTTTCTTT,.,once,TRBV7-2,16,TRBJ1-1
CASGKFAGSEQPQHF,TGTGCCAGTGGCAAGTTTGCAGGTTCCGAGCAGCCCCAGCATTTT,.,.,TRBV19,15,TRBJ1-5
CASSKQMNTEAFF,TGTGCCAGCAGTAAACAGATGAACACTGAAGCTTTCTTT,.,.,TRBV6-6,13,TRBJ1-1
CASSLGAANQPQHF,TGCGCCAGCAGCTTGGGGGCAGCCAATCAGCCCCAGCATTTT,.,.,TRBV5-1,14,TRBJ1-5
CASSPSGGPPGGQYF,TGTGCCAGCAGCCCCAGCGGGGGGCCCCCCGGTGGGCAGTATTTT,TRBD2,.,TRBV14,15,TRBJ2-3
CASNPGGVGGYTF,TGTGCCAGCAACCCCGGGGGAGTGGGCGGCTACACCTTC,.,.,TRBV6-6,13,TRBJ1-2
CASSLGRGNTEAFF,TGTGCCAGCAGCTTGGGCAGGGGGAACACTGAAGCTTTCTTT,.,.,TRBV7-9,14,TRBJ1-1
CASTDRVGQPQHF,TGTGCCAGCACGGACAGGGTAGGACAGCCCCAGCATTTT,TRBD1,.,TRBV7-3,13,TRBJ1-5
CASSTSGAIQETQYF,TGTGCCAGCAGCACTAGCGGGGCCATCCAAGAGACCCAGTACTTC,TRBD2,.,TRBV9,15,TRBJ2-5
CASSQEAGANTEAFF,TGCGCCAGCAGCCAAGAAGCAGGGGCGAACACTGAAGCTTTCTTT,.,.,TRBV4-3,15,TRBJ1-1
CASRDSSGYGYTF,TGTGCCAGCAGGGACAGTTCTGGCTATGGCTACACCTTC,.,.,TRBV28,13,TRBJ1-2